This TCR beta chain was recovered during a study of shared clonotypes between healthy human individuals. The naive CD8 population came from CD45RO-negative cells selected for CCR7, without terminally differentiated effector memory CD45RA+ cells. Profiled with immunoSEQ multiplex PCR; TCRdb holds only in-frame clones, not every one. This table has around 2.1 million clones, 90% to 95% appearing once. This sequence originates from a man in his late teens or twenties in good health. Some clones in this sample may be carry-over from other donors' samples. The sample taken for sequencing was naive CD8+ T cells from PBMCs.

CDR3 region: CSVGPTGLVQETQYF. As DNA, the CDR3 is TGCAGCGTTGGCCCGACAGGGCTAGTACAAGAGACCCAGTACTTC. The chain uses TRBV29-1 and TRBJ2-5; 7 bases match TRBD1. The CDR3 runs to 15 residues. V dropped 4 bases and J dropped 2; count of bases not matched to a gene: 10. CDR1 and CDR2 (germline): SQVTM, ANQGSEA.